This passage covers 25 T cell receptor beta chains from one sample sequenced in a study of T cells after yellow fever vaccination. MiXCR, run by TCRdb on the 5' RACE reads, gives a single entry per CDR3 protein. Of about 68,000 distinct CDR3 sequences in the sample, about 7% were seen once. The sequencing used CD8+ T cells sorted from PBMCs, collected 45 days after the first yellow fever vaccination. The source of these receptors is a man aged 18 to 35 who received the YFV17D yellow fever vaccine.

This clonotype was seen ten or more times. The rearrangement links TRBV4-3 to TRBJ2-3; 14 bases fit TRBD2. Germline V gives CDR1 LGHNA, CDR2 YSLEER. The CDR3 length is 15 residues. The V gene end was trimmed by 4 bases and the J gene end by 4 bases; junction bases not matched to a gene: 1. CDR3 loop: CASSPTSGGADTQYF. The CDR3 DNA is TGCGCCAGCAGCCCGACTAGCGGGGGGGCAGATACGCAGTATTTT.

This clonotype showed up just a few times. V is TRBV30 and J is TRBJ2-7, with 8 bases lining up with TRBD2. CDR1 and CDR2 from the germline V gene are GTSNPN and SVGIG (reference sequence). The CDR3 runs 12 residues. Losses at the gene ends were 5 bases for V and 6 bases for J; bases not matched to a gene: 6. The CDR3 sequence is CAWGRLALEQYF. CDR3 nucleotides: TGTGCCTGGGGACGACTAGCGCTCGAGCAGTACTTC.

The sample holds many counts of this clonotype. CDR3 in amino acids: CASSLLGGGGAYNEQFF. The CDR3 nucleotides read TGTGCCAGCAGCCTCCTCGGTGGGGGGGGCGCCTACAATGAGCAGTTCTTC. The V and J genes are TRBV3-1 and TRBJ2-1, with D perhaps matching TRBD2 (7 bases). This CDR3 region has 17 residues. Germline assignment: CDR1 LGHDT and CDR2 YNNKEL (reference sequence). Trimming took off 4 bases at V and 2 bases at J, with 18 bases between the two ends.

This clonotype was picked up many times. The V call is TRBV29-1, the J call TRBJ2-5; D uncertain. From germline, CDR1 is SQVTM and CDR2 ANQGSEA. This CDR3 has 13 residues. The V end was cut by 6 bases, the J end by 3 bases, with 14 bases between. The CDR3 reads CSVPDMGEETQYF. Written as DNA, the CDR3 is TGCAGCGTCCCAGATATGGGCGAAGAGACCCAGTACTTC.

This chain joins TRBV4-2 and TRBJ2-5, with 9 bases that match TRBD2. The germline gives CDR1 LGHNA, CDR2 YNFKEQ. V dropped 1 base and J dropped 3; count of bases not matched to a gene: 6. CDR3 length: 16 residues. CDR3 sequence: CASSQGGGLAEETQYF. The CDR3 DNA sequence: TGTGCCAGCAGCCAAGGGGGGGGACTAGCTGAAGAGACCCAGTACTTC.

This clonotype was counted at least ten times. This chain joins TRBV7-2 and TRBJ2-7; D possibly corresponds to TRBD1 (5 bases). Germline assignment: CDR1 SGHTA and CDR2 FQGNSA. The CDR3 length is 14 residues. The V end lost 2 bases, the J end lost 3 bases, and 11 bases lay between the germline ends. DNA of the CDR3: TGTGCCAGCAGCTTAAACCCAAGGGGCTACGAGCAGTACTTC. Its protein is CASSLNPRGYEQYF.

V gene TRBV3-1 combines with J gene TRBJ1-1; D remains ambiguous. The V and J ends lost 2 bases and 7 bases respectively, with 14 bases between them. The CDR3 length is 14 residues. CDR1 and CDR2 from the germline V gene are LGHDT and YNNKEL (reference sequence). Written as DNA, the CDR3 is TGTGCCAGCAGCCAATTGGTGGACCGCCATGAAGCTTTCTTT. Its translation: CASSQLVDRHEAFF. The entire variable domain, with the rest obtained from reference TRBV3-1 and TRBJ1-1, is as follows: DTAVSQTPKYLVTQMGNDKSIKCEQNLGHDTMYWYKQDSKKFLKIMFSYNNKELIINETVPNRFSPKSPDKAHLNLHINSLELGDSAVYFCASSQLVDRHEAFFGQGTRLTVV.

Many counts were recorded for this clonotype. The V and J genes are TRBV15 and TRBJ2-1; the match to TRBD1 covers 11 bases. The germline CDR1 and CDR2 sequences are LNHNV and YYDKDF (reference sequence). V shed 1 base, J shed 4 bases, and the junction held 9 bases outside the gene matches. This CDR3 region has 18 residues. CDR3 sequence reads: CATSRVMDRGRWYNEQFF. The DNA for the CDR3 is TGTGCCACCAGCAGAGTAATGGACAGGGGGCGGTGGTACAATGAGCAGTTCTTC.

This clonotype came up a few times. The rearrangement uses TRBV6-5 and TRBJ1-5; unclear D gene. Germline V gene data show CDR1 as MNHEY and CDR2 as SVGAGI. V lost 0 bases, J lost 5 bases, and 11 bases lay in between. The CDR3 extends over 15 amino acids. CDR3 sequence (DNA): TGTGCCAGCAGTTACTCGATAGAGGGCGATCAGCCCCAGCATTTT. Protein product: CASSYSIEGDQPQHF.

This clonotype appeared a few times. The rearrangement joins TRBV6-1 to TRBJ2-5; 8 bases fit TRBD1. CDR1 MNHNS and CDR2 SASEGT come from the germline V gene. The CDR3 length is 15 residues. The ends lost 4 bases at V and 3 bases at J; junction bases unmatched: 7. CDR3 loop: CASSVGQGLKETQYF. DNA for the CDR3: TGTGCCAGCAGTGTTGGACAGGGCCTAAAAGAGACCCAGTACTTC.

This clonotype was seen a few times. The J gene is TRBJ1-6, the V gene TRBV6-2 or TRBV6-3; D remains unclear. There are 15 residues in the CDR3. Germline assignment: CDR1 MNHEY and CDR2 SVGEGT. Trimming took 2 bases from V and 7 from J, leaving 12 bases between them. For the CDR3, the DNA is TGTGCCAGCAGTTACGGGGTTCGGATCAATTCACCCCTCCACTTT. Translating gives CASSYGVRINSPLHF.

This clonotype was counted many times. This rearrangement joins TRBV11-1 to TRBJ2-7; D is perhaps TRBD2 (5 bases). CDR3 size: 14 residues. V was clipped by 1 base and J by 3 bases, with 10 bases between them. Germline CDR1 is SGHAT and CDR2 is FQDESV (reference sequence). The CDR3 bases are TGTGCCAGCAGCTTAGGTCGCGGGTTCTACGAGCAGTACTTC. Residues: CASSLGRGFYEQYF.

J is TRBJ1-5 and V is TRBV7-2; TRBD1 aligns across 9 bases. The CDR3 is made up of 16 amino acids. V lost 5 bases, J lost 7 bases, and 12 bases stayed unmatched. In germline, CDR1 is SGHTA, CDR2 FQGNSA. The CDR3 bases are TGTGCCAGCAGCCTTAGTGGGACAGGGCATCGACAGCCCCAGCATTTT. It codes for CASSLSGTGHRQPQHF.

The sample holds many counts of this clonotype. The chain employs TRBV10-3 and TRBJ2-6; tentatively, D is TRBD1 or TRBD2 (5 bases each). CDR1 and CDR2 (germline): ENHRY, SYGVKD. The CDR3 is 17 residues long. V was shortened by 11 bases and J by 3 bases, with 23 bases between the two germline ends. The CDR3 loop reads CAVPGPVIGDGANVLTF. The CDR3 coding sequence is TGTGCCGTCCCGGGACCGGTGATTGGGGATGGGGCCAACGTCCTGACTTTC.

The rearrangement joins TRBV7-2 to TRBJ2-1, with 14 bases that match TRBD2. The length of the CDR3 is 17 residues. CDR1 and CDR2 (germline): SGHTA, FQGNSA. The V and J ends lost 4 bases and 4 bases, in that order; junction bases with no gene match: 6. The CDR3, as DNA: TGTGCCAGCAGCTCCCAGACTAGCGGGGGGGTATACAATGAGCAGTTCTTC. The encoded protein is CASSSQTSGGVYNEQFF.

Many counts were recorded for this clonotype. The V call is TRBV6-5, the J call TRBJ2-3; 10 nucleotides align to TRBD2. There are 15 residues in the CDR3. From germline, CDR1 is MNHEY and CDR2 SVGAGI. V trimming: 6 bases; J trimming: 3 bases; junction bases outside the gene matches: 6. Written as DNA, the CDR3 is TGTGCCAGCAGCTTAGCGGGGGGCTCGACAGATACGCAGTATTTT. The encoded protein is CASSLAGGSTDTQYF.

The gene calls are TRBV4-1 and TRBJ1-5, with no clear D. The germline gives CDR1 MGHRA, CDR2 YSYEKL. V lost 1 base and J lost 4, with 11 bases in between. CDR3 length: 15 amino acids. CDR3 region: CASSQGVDLNQPQHF. The CDR3 DNA follows: TGCGCCAGCAGCCAAGGGGTAGATTTAAATCAGCCCCAGCATTTT.

This clonotype was detected ten times or more. The gene calls are TRBV21-1 and TRBJ1-4; the listed D gene, TRBD1, was not tested against the DNA. TRBV21-1 is described as a pseudogene. The CDR3 spans 18 residues. The CDR3 loop is CASSKVGTGETTNEKLFF. The CDR3 region has the DNA TGTGCCAGCAGCAAAGTAGGGACAGGAGAAACGACTAATGAAAAACTGTTTTTT.

The genes are TRBV20-1 and TRBJ2-7, with TRBD2 matching 7 bases. J was trimmed by 3 bases and V by 6 bases; bases with no gene match: 11. Germline lookup yields CDR1 DFQATT and CDR2 SNEGSKA (reference sequence). The CDR3 runs to 14 residues. The CDR3 nucleotides are TGCAGTGCGCTGGGGAGCGGGGTACTCTACGAGCAGTACGTC. Amino acids: CSALGSGVLYEQYV.

This clonotype appeared many times. The CDR3 nucleotides read TGTGCCAGCAGCCCAGGGTACTCGAACACTGAAGCTTTCTTT. This codes for CASSPGYSNTEAFF. The J gene is TRBJ1-1, the V gene TRBV5-8; D is possibly TRBD1 (5 bases). V lost 4 bases and J lost 1, with 11 bases in between. The germline V gene has CDR1 SGHTS and CDR2 YDEGEE. The CDR3 is made up of 14 amino acids.

This clonotype was observed at least ten times. This sequence joins TRBV7-9 and TRBJ2-7; 7 bases are a match to TRBD1. This CDR3 has 16 residues. CDR1 and CDR2 (germline): SEHNR, FQNEAQ (reference sequence). The ends lost 7 bases at V and 3 bases at J; junction bases unmatched: 15. The CDR3 region is CASTAPDGTALYEQYF. CDR3 nucleotides: TGTGCCAGCACTGCCCCAGATGGGACAGCACTCTACGAGCAGTACTTC.

Ten or more counts support this clonotype. The V and J genes are TRBV12-3 or TRBV12-4 and TRBJ2-7; D might be TRBD2 (6 bases). Trimming removed 1 base at V and 3 bases at J, with 7 bases between. CDR3 size: 13 residues. DNA of the CDR3: TGTGCCAGCAGTTTAGTGGGGGGCTACGAGCAGTACTTC. It codes for CASSLVGGYEQYF.

This clonotype was recorded many times. The chain carries TRBV7-2 and TRBJ2-5; 9 bases map to TRBD2. The germline V gene encodes CDR1 SGHTA and CDR2 FQGNSA. V gave up 3 bases and J gave up 2 bases; unmatched junction bases: 7. The CDR3 consists of 16 residues. CDR3 coding DNA: TGTGCCAGCAGCTTCCAAGCGGGGGGTACTCAAGAGACCCAGTACTTC. This encodes CASSFQAGGTQETQYF.

The table lists this clonotype with many counts. This chain links TRBV4-3 with TRBJ2-3, with 7 nucleotides matching TRBD2. V was clipped by 0 bases and J by 5 bases; unmatched bases: 8. Germline CDR1 reads LGHNA; CDR2 reads YSLEER. There are 16 residues in the CDR3. The CDR3 loop is CASSQDSRGGLDTQYF. CDR3 nucleotide sequence: TGCGCCAGCAGCCAAGATTCGCGGGGAGGGTTAGATACGCAGTATTTT.

This clonotype showed up many times. This chain connects TRBV15 to TRBJ1-5; D may be TRBD1 (5 bases). The CDR3 has 13 residues. CDR1 LNHNV and CDR2 YYDKDF come from the germline V gene (reference sequence). The V end lost 3 bases, the J end lost 7 bases, and 10 bases lay between the germline ends. CDR3 nucleotides: TGTGCCACCAGCAGCGGGGCGGTCCAGCCCCAGCATTTT. It encodes CATSSGAVQPQHF.